The 28 T cell receptor beta chains presented below share a single source sample, sequenced in a study of blood T cell repertoires in COVID-19. The repertoire was sequenced with immunoSEQ multiplex PCR; TCRdb's copy has only in-frame clones and lacks some. The sample yields about 320,000 clones, 87% seen once. Sequencing was done on a sample of PBMCs or T cells enriched from blood (not recorded which). The receptors were gathered from a woman aged 30 to 39 who had recovered from COVID-19.

The chain joins TRBV27 to TRBJ2-2, with D possibly being TRBD1 (5 bases). Germline V gene sequence: CDR1 MNHEY, CDR2 SMNVEV (reference sequence). The CDR3 totals 14 residues. With 6 bases removed from V and 4 bases from J, the gap between germline ends came to 12 bases. CDR3 nucleotide sequence: TGTGCCAGCAGGCCCCAGGGTTCCACCGGGGAGCTGTTTTTT. Encoded protein: CASRPQGSTGELFF.

The gene calls are TRBV25-1 and TRBJ2-7; 7 nucleotides line up with TRBD1. The trim removed 4 bases at V and 5 bases at J, leaving 8 bases unmatched. CDR1 and CDR2 from the germline V gene are MGHDK and SYGVNS. The CDR3 has 14 amino acids. The DNA of the CDR3 is TGTGCCAGCAGTGGTACAGGGGAGCAAAACGAGCAGTACTTC. Translating it yields CASSGTGEQNEQYF.

V usage is TRBV10-3 and J usage is TRBJ2-7, with D perhaps matching TRBD2 (6 bases). Germline V gives CDR1 ENHRY, CDR2 SYGVKD. Trimming took 2 bases from V and 1 from J, leaving 9 bases between them. This CDR3 spans 14 amino acids. CDR3 coding DNA: TGTGCCATCAGTGAGCGGGGGAAGTCCTACGAGCAGTACTTC. Translation: CAISERGKSYEQYF.

The chain employs TRBV6-2 or TRBV6-3 and TRBJ1-2, with 10 bases that match TRBD1. From germline, CDR1 is MNHEY and CDR2 SVGEGT. The length of the CDR3 is 15 residues. The junction had 6 bases not matched to a gene; V was cut back by 6 bases and J by 2 bases. CDR3 in amino acids: CASSRLGQGNYGYTF. CDR3 nucleotides: TGTGCCAGCAGCCGGCTGGGACAGGGGAACTATGGCTACACCTTC.

The chain links TRBV9 to TRBJ2-1; TRBD1 matches 8 bases. CDR3 length: 15 residues. The germline V gene encodes CDR1 SGDLS and CDR2 YYNGEE. V lost 8 bases to trimming and J lost 3 bases; unmatched junction nucleotides: 10. CDR3 nucleotide sequence: TGTGCCAGACAATGGACAGGGTGTCTCTACAATGAGCAGTTCTTC. Protein product: CARQWTGCLYNEQFF.

This chain uses TRBV13 with TRBJ2-4, with D possibly being TRBD2 (6 bases). This CDR3 is built from 15 residues. Trimming cost V 0 bases and J 4 bases, with 10 bases left between them. CDR1 is PRHDT, CDR2 FYEKMQ, per germline (reference sequence). The CDR3 spells CASSLGRGLKNIQYF. The CDR3 region has the DNA TGTGCCAGCAGCTTAGGAAGGGGACTTAAAAACATTCAGTACTTC.

This chain connects TRBV9 to TRBJ2-3; 13 positions agree with TRBD2. V dropped 0 bases and J dropped 1; count of bases not matched to a gene: 2. CDR3 length: 17 residues. The germline CDR1 and CDR2 sequences are SGDLS and YYNGEE. The DNA for the CDR3 is TGTGCCAGCAGCGTAGGGGGACTAGCGGGGCGCACAGATACGCAGTATTTT. This encodes CASSVGGLAGRTDTQYF.

V is TRBV3-1 (or the pseudogene TRBV3-2) and J is TRBJ1-4, with TRBD1 matching over 8 bases. The V and J ends lost 3 bases and 3 bases, in that order; junction bases with no gene match: 6. The CDR3 length is 16 residues. The germline gives CDR1 LGHDT, CDR2 YNNKEL (reference sequence). The CDR3: CASSQMGQAANEKLFF. The CDR3, as DNA: TGTGCCAGCAGCCAGATGGGACAGGCGGCTAATGAAAAACTGTTTTTT.

The V and J genes are TRBV19 and TRBJ1-2, with D perhaps TRBD1 (6 bases). CDR3 length: 14 amino acids. CDR1 and CDR2 from the germline V gene are LNHDA and SQIVND (reference sequence). Between the trimmed V and J ends, which lost 7 bases and 4 bases, there was a span of 16 bases. This chain's CDR3 is CASNPRGIFYGYTF. Written as DNA, the CDR3 is TGTGCCAGTAATCCTAGGGGGATATTCTATGGCTACACCTTC. Variable domain in full (rest from reference TRBV19 and TRBJ1-2): DGGITQSPKYLFRKEGQNVTLSCEQNLNHDAMYWYRQDPGQGLRLIYYSQIVNDFQKGDIAEGYSVSREKKESFPLTVTSAQKNPTAFYLCASNPRGIFYGYTFGSGTRLTVV.

This chain links TRBV21-1 with TRBJ1-6; whether TRBD1, the table's D call, matches the DNA was not checked. TRBV21-1 is given as a pseudogene. The CDR3 contains 15 residues. CDR3 residues: CASSANPGCGSPLHF. The CDR3 bases are TGTGCCAGCAGCGCAAACCCAGGGTGCGGTTCACCCCTCCACTTT.

As to this clone: The same CDR3 also results from other DNA sequences found in this sample. The J gene is TRBJ1-2, the V gene TRBV18, with a weak D call TRBD1 (5 bases). Between the trimmed V and J ends, which lost 1 base and 7 bases, there was a span of 10 bases. CDR1 and CDR2 (germline): KGHSH, LQKENI. There are 13 residues in the CDR3. CDR3 residues: CASSPLGGAGYTF. As DNA, the CDR3 is TGTGCCAGCTCACCACTTGGAGGGGCTGGCTACACCTTC. Full variable domain (outside the CDR3, taken from reference TRBV18 and TRBJ1-2): NAGVMQNPRHLVRRRGQEARLRCSPMKGHSHVYWYRQLPEEGLKFMVYLQKENIIDESGMPKERFSAEFPKEGPSILRIQQVVRGDSAAYFCASSPLGGAGYTFGSGTRLTVV.

The chain uses TRBV19 and TRBJ2-3; 14 bases are shared with TRBD2. Germline-derived CDR1 and CDR2 are LNHDA and SQIVND (reference sequence). V lost 7 bases to trimming and J lost 5 bases; unmatched junction nucleotides: 5. This CDR3 spans 15 amino acids. In nucleotides, the CDR3 is TGTGCCAGTAAGACTAGCGGGGGGGTGGTAGATACGCAGTATTTT. Translated, it gives CASKTSGGVVDTQYF.

The CDR3 is CAISDTLPGLGEMYEQFF. CDR3 nucleotide sequence: TGTGCCATCAGTGACACCCTTCCGGGACTAGGGGAAATGTATGAGCAGTTCTTC. V gene TRBV10-3 combines with J gene TRBJ2-1, with TRBD2 matching over 8 bases. With 3 bases clipped from V and 8 bases from J, the junction kept 18 bases outside the gene matches. This CDR3 comprises 18 residues. Germline CDR1 ENHRY, CDR2 SYGVKD.

The genes are TRBV13 and TRBJ2-7; 10 positions match TRBD1. The trim removed 3 bases at V and 1 base at J, leaving 3 bases unmatched. Germline CDR1 reads PRHDT; CDR2 reads FYEKMQ (reference sequence). This CDR3 contains 15 residues. As DNA, the CDR3 is TGTGCCAGCAGCTTCCGGGACAGGGGTTCCTACGAGCAGTACTTC. Its protein product is CASSFRDRGSYEQYF. The full variable domain, in which reference TRBV13 and TRBJ2-7 provide the parts outside the CDR3, is AAGVIQSPRHLIKEKRETATLKCYPIPRHDTVYWYQQGPGQDPQFLISFYEKMQSDKGSIPDRFSAQQFSDYHSELNMSSLELGDSALYFCASSFRDRGSYEQYFGPGTRLTVT.

In its sample, this clone was seen once. This sequence joins TRBV10-3 and TRBJ2-3; possible D gene TRBD2, 5 bases. Deletions cut 0 bases from V and 5 bases from J, with 6 bases between. This CDR3 comprises 13 residues. CDR1 and CDR2 (germline): ENHRY, SYGVKD. CDR3 residues: CAISESREDTQYF. For the CDR3, the DNA is TGTGCCATCAGTGAGTCGAGGGAAGATACGCAGTATTTT.

The chain links TRBV5-1 to TRBJ1-6; D perhaps matches TRBD1 (6 bases). CDR1 SGHRS and CDR2 YFSETQ come from the germline V gene. Trimming took off 0 bases at V and 7 bases at J, with 8 bases between the two ends. This CDR3 contains 14 residues. Here the CDR3 DNA reads TGCGCCAGCAGCTTGGCAGGGGCCAATTCACCCCTCCACTTT. This translates into CASSLAGANSPLHF.

This clone is a singleton in its sample. The V gene is TRBV7-9, the J gene TRBJ2-3, with a tentative D call TRBD2 (6 bases). Trimming removed 1 base at V and 4 bases at J, with 12 bases between. The CDR3 extends over 15 amino acids. The germline V gene encodes CDR1 SEHNR and CDR2 FQNEAQ (reference sequence). Written as DNA, the CDR3 is TGTGCCAGCAGCTTAGGGGACGGGGGTGCAGATACGCAGTATTTT. Translating it yields CASSLGDGGADTQYF. The full variable domain, its missing parts supplied by reference TRBV7-9 and TRBJ2-3, is DTGVSQNPRHKITKRGQNVTFRCDPISEHNRLYWYRQTLGQGPEFLTYFQNEAQLEKSRLLSDRFSAERPKGSFSTLEIQRTEQGDSAMYLCASSLGDGGADTQYFGPGTRLTVL.

This chain links TRBV28 with TRBJ1-4, with TRBD1 as a possible D gene (5 bases). The germline CDR1 and CDR2 sequences are MDHEN and SYDVKM. The CDR3 consists of 15 residues. V was shortened by 2 bases and J by 3 bases, with 10 bases between the two germline ends. This chain's CDR3 is CASSLRGYANEKLFF. The DNA for the CDR3 is TGTGCCAGCAGTTTACGGGGGTATGCTAATGAAAAACTGTTTTTT.

This chain's CDR3 is CASSHGGGPSYEQYF. CDR3 DNA sequence: TGTGCCAGCAGCCACGGCGGGGGTCCCTCCTACGAGCAGTACTTC. The chain is built from TRBV3-1 (or the pseudogene TRBV3-2) and TRBJ2-7; TRBD2 aligns across 7 bases. The CDR3 runs 15 residues. Trimming cost V 3 bases and J 0 bases; bases outside gene matches: 5. Germline V gene data show CDR1 as LGHDT and CDR2 as YNNKEL (reference sequence).

The rearrangement joins TRBV30 to TRBJ1-6; TRBD1 matches at 9 bases. Germline-derived CDR1 and CDR2 are GTSNPN and SVGIG (reference sequence). The CDR3 has 16 amino acids. V shed 8 bases and J 6 bases; nucleotides not matched to a gene: 14. The CDR3 nucleotides read TGTGCCCTAACGAGGGGACAGGGTTTTATTAATTCACCCCTCCACTTT. Protein product: CALTRGQGFINSPLHF.

This clone was seen only once. V usage is TRBV6-5 and J usage is TRBJ2-7; possibly TRBD1 for D (6 bases). The CDR3 length is 15 residues. Germline loops: CDR1 MNHEY, CDR2 SVGAGI. Trimming stripped 7 bases from V and 2 bases from J, with 18 bases between. The CDR3 reads CASTPGAGGTYEQYF. The DNA for the CDR3 is TGTGCCAGCACCCCAGGGGCAGGAGGAACCTACGAGCAGTACTTC.

In DNA, the CDR3 is TGTGCCTGGAGCGCCGGGACAGACCTTTTATATGAAAAACTGTTTTTT. This sequence encodes CAWSAGTDLLYEKLFF. The V and J genes are TRBV30 and TRBJ1-4, with 7 bases identical to TRBD1. The CDR3 runs 16 residues. Germline assignment: CDR1 GTSNPN and CDR2 SVGIG (reference sequence). The V segment lost 3 bases and the J segment 6 bases; nucleotides outside the gene matches: 13.

The chain employs TRBV19 and TRBJ1-1, with TRBD1 matching 9 bases. Germline V gene data show CDR1 as LNHDA and CDR2 as SQIVND (reference sequence). Trimming removed 9 bases from V and 3 bases from J; junction bases left unmatched: 8. CDR3 length: 14 amino acids. CDR3 residues: CASIKTGGYTEAFF. Here the CDR3 DNA reads TGTGCCAGCATTAAGACAGGGGGGTACACTGAAGCTTTCTTT.

The chain combines TRBV5-1 with TRBJ2-7; 9 positions match TRBD1. CDR3 length equals 14 residues. Trimming took 4 bases from V and 4 from J; bases not matched to a gene: 6. Germline CDR1 and CDR2: SGHRS and YFSETQ. CDR3 residues: CASSLNRGPYEQYF. The CDR3 bases are TGCGCCAGCAGCCTCAACAGGGGGCCGTACGAGCAGTACTTC. Looking up the rest from reference TRBV5-1 and TRBJ2-7 gives the full variable domain: KAGVTQTPRYLIKTRGQQVTLSCSPISGHRSVSWYQQTPGQGLQFLFEYFSETQRNKGNFPGRFSGRQFSNSRSEMNVSTLELGDSALYLCASSLNRGPYEQYFGPGTRLTVT.

The chain couples TRBV6-5 to TRBJ1-1, with D unresolved. The CDR3 spans 12 residues. The germline V and J ends were trimmed by 8 bases and 4 bases, with 11 bases remaining between them. Germline lookup yields CDR1 MNHEY and CDR2 SVGAGI. The CDR3 bases are TGTGCCAGCCACCGTTCGGGCACTGAAGCTTTCTTT. This sequence encodes CASHRSGTEAFF.

This chain joins TRBV7-9 and TRBJ2-7; 10 nucleotides line up with TRBD1. Germline V gene sequence: CDR1 SEHNR, CDR2 FQNEAQ (reference sequence). Trimming removed 5 bases from V and 1 base from J; junction bases left unmatched: 11. The CDR3 length is 17 residues. CDR3 sequence: CASSTPHRDRGSYEQYF. The DNA for the CDR3 is TGTGCCAGCAGCACACCCCACCGGGACAGGGGTTCCTACGAGCAGTACTTC.

The chain links TRBV27 to TRBJ1-5; D gene ambiguous. Germline CDR1 MNHEY, CDR2 SMNVEV (reference sequence). Trimming stripped 2 bases from V and 3 bases from J, with 8 bases between. This CDR3 is built from 14 residues. The CDR3 sequence is CASSLGQLNQPQHF. The CDR3 coding sequence is TGTGCCAGCAGTTTAGGGCAGCTCAATCAGCCCCAGCATTTT.

V and J are TRBV2 and TRBJ1-4, with 8 bases that match TRBD1. Unmatched junction bases numbered 10, after V lost 8 bases and J lost 8 bases. Per germline, CDR1 SNHLY and CDR2 FYNNEI. This CDR3 spans 14 amino acids. CDR3 nucleotide sequence: TGTGCCAGCCGAGGGACAGGATTTGGCGAAAAACTGTTTTTT. Residues: CASRGTGFGEKLFF.